This T cell receptor beta chain was obtained from a study of T cell changes during pregnancy in multiple sclerosis. The CDR3 runs to 14 residues. V dropped 5 bases and J dropped 0 bases, with 11 bases sitting between them. Germline V gene sequence: CDR1 MDHEN, CDR2 SYDVKM. The data were produced by immunoSEQ multiplex PCR, yet TCRdb's version contains in-frame clones alone and is incomplete. The sample gives about 67,000 clones, just over 90% of which show up once; roughly 1.5% is in the top ten. Here the sequenced sample was peripheral blood, taken after pregnancy. The TCR comes from a female donor with multiple sclerosis, enrolled in a pregnancy study. The chain carries TRBV28 and TRBJ2-7; D is perhaps TRBD1 (6 bases). In nucleotides, the CDR3 is TGTGCCAGCAGTCCCGGACAGTTCTCCTACGAGCAGTACTTC. It translates to CASSPGQFSYEQYF.